This is a list of T cell receptor beta chains from one sample in a study of CD8+ T cells in alopecia areata. The data were produced by immunoSEQ multiplex PCR, yet TCRdb's version contains in-frame clones alone and is incomplete. There are some 190,000 clones in the sample; 64% occur only once, and roughly 1.3% lies in the top ten. The specimen was CD4+ T cells sorted from blood, collected between weeks 47 and 50, from a patient treated with tofacitinib. The source is a human donor with alopecia areata. Each CDR3 is given with its conserved first and last residue. D genes are given only for firm matches. Where a row states a size, it is once, few, many or the class of an expanded clone; other rows omit it.

V gene	J gene	clone size	D gene	CDR3 DNA	CDR3 protein
TRBV11-2	TRBJ1-4	NA	TRBD1	TGTGCCAGCAGCTCTCAGGGGGAGGATGAAAAACTGTTTTTT	CASSSQGEDEKLFF
TRBV29-1	TRBJ1-2	NA	NA	TGCAGCGTTGGGTCAGAGATTAACTATGGCTACACCTTC	CSVGSEINYGYTF
TRBV29-1	TRBJ1-2	few	NA	TGCAGCGGGGCTACAGGGAACTATGGCTACACCTTC	CSGATGNYGYTF
TRBV29-1	TRBJ1-2	NA	NA	TGCAGCGTTGTAGGCGTTTATGGCTACACCTTC	CSVVGVYGYTF
TRBV29-1	TRBJ1-1	few	TRBD1	TGCAGCGCTCGGACAGGGGACTTTGAAGCTTTCTTT	CSARTGDFEAFF
TRBV11-2	TRBJ2-1	NA	NA	TGTGCCAGCAGCCCGGACAGATCGATTGAGCAGTTCTTC	CASSPDRSIEQFF
TRBV30	TRBJ1-2	NA	NA	TGTGCCTGGAGTGACCTCGACAGAAGAGGCTACACCTTC	CAWSDLDRRGYTF
TRBV7-9	TRBJ2-5	NA	NA	TGTGCCAGCAGCTTTGGCAGTCAAGAGACCCAGTACTTC	CASSFGSQETQYF
TRBV5-1	TRBJ2-5	NA	NA	TGCGCCAGCAGCGTTCAGGGAACCCAGTACTTC	CASSVQGTQYF
TRBV30	TRBJ1-1	NA	TRBD1	TGTGCCTCCGACCGGGACAGGGTTCAAGCTTTCTTT	CASDRDRVQAFF
TRBV10-3	TRBJ2-3	NA	NA	TGTGCCATCAGTTCCGGGGGTGGCACAGATACGCAGTATTTT	CAISSGGGTDTQYF
TRBV6-5	TRBJ2-7	few	NA	TGTGCCAGCGCTTCGGTGTTGGGGCCAGTCTACGAGCAGTACTTC	CASASVLGPVYEQYF
TRBV18	TRBJ1-2	NA	NA	TGTGCCAGCTCACCGGGGGGACACGGCTACACCTTC	CASSPGGHGYTF
TRBV6-5	TRBJ2-3	few	TRBD2	TGTGCCAGCAGGGGACTAGCGTTCACAGATACGCAGTATTTT	CASRGLAFTDTQYF
TRBV5-1	TRBJ2-1	many	NA	TGCGCCAGCAGCTTGGAAGGGGAAACCACTTACAATGAGCAGTTCTTC	CASSLEGETTYNEQFF
TRBV5-4	TRBJ2-7	NA	NA	TGTGCCAGCAGCTTGCAACTGGGCACGGGCGAGCAGTACTTC	CASSLQLGTGEQYF
TRBV28	TRBJ1-1	few	NA	TGTGCCAGCAGTTGGGCCACTGAAGCTTTCTTT	CASSWATEAFF
TRBV7-3	TRBJ2-3	few	TRBD2	TGTGCCAGCAGCTCCGGGACTAGCAGTAGCACAGATACGCAGTATTTT	CASSSGTSSSTDTQYF
TRBV29-1	TRBJ2-5	NA	NA	TGCAGCGCTGAGACCTCGGGGGAGACCCAGTACTTC	CSAETSGETQYF
TRBV4-3	TRBJ2-3	NA	NA	TGCGCCAGCAGCCCGGAAGGGGCCCGCACAGATACGCAGTATTTT	CASSPEGARTDTQYF
TRBV29-1	TRBJ1-4	few	NA	TGCAGCGGAGCCTTCCAGCCTGAAAAACTGTTTTTT	CSGAFQPEKLFF
TRBV30	TRBJ1-5	NA	NA	TGTGCCTGGAGTGGGGGGGGAGGAAGGGGCTTTAGCAATCAGCCCCAGCATTTT	CAWSGGGGRGFSNQPQHF
TRBV12-5	TRBJ2-6	NA	NA	TGTGCTAGTGGTTTGGGCGGCTCTGGGGCCAACGTCCTGACTTTC	CASGLGGSGANVLTF
TRBV7-2	TRBJ2-3	NA	TRBD2	TGTGCCGGCGGGGGTCGCACAGATACGCAGTATTTT	CAGGGRTDTQYF
TRBV5-1	TRBJ2-7	NA	NA	TGCGCCAGCACCTCTAAGACTAGTTATGTCGACGAGCAGTACTTC	CASTSKTSYVDEQYF
TRBV30	TRBJ2-3	NA	NA	TGTGCCTGGAGCGAGGAAAGGCGGGCAGATACGCAGTATTTT	CAWSEERRADTQYF
TRBV7-8	TRBJ2-6	few	NA	TGTGCCAGCAGCTTAGCGGTAGGGGGAACTGGGGCCAACGTCCTGACTTTC	CASSLAVGGTGANVLTF
TRBV18	TRBJ2-5	NA	NA	TGTGCCAGCTCACCTTGGACAGTAAAAAAAGAGACCCAGTACTTC	CASSPWTVKKETQYF
TRBV30	TRBJ2-1	NA	TRBD1	TGTGCCTGGAGAGGACAGGGTTATAGTAAAAATGAGCAGTTCTTC	CAWRGQGYSKNEQFF
TRBV6-6	TRBJ1-2	NA	NA	TGTGCCAGCAGCCCACGTAGCGGCTACACCTTC	CASSPRSGYTF
TRBV15	TRBJ2-5	NA	NA	TGTGCCACCAGCAGATCTAATGCTTGGGAGACCCAGTACTTC	CATSRSNAWETQYF
TRBV6-5	TRBJ2-3	NA	TRBD1	TGTGCCAGCAGTTTTCTGGGACAGACTAGCACAGATACGCAGTATTTT	CASSFLGQTSTDTQYF
TRBV29-1	TRBJ2-1	few	TRBD2	TGCAGCGCGGGACTAGCGGGGGGGAGATCCGATGAGCAGTTCTTC	CSAGLAGGRSDEQFF
TRBV30	TRBJ1-1	NA	NA	TGTGCCTGGAGTGCCGGGATGAACACTGAAGCTTTCTTT	CAWSAGMNTEAFF
TRBV11-2	TRBJ2-7	NA	TRBD2	TGTGCCAGCAGCTTAGCGGGGGGGCCCTCCGAGCAGTACTTC	CASSLAGGPSEQYF
TRBV7-2	TRBJ2-1	NA	TRBD1	TGTGCCAGCAGCTTGGGACAGGGGGCGCGCAATGAGCAGTTCTTC	CASSLGQGARNEQFF
TRBV29-1	TRBJ2-5	NA	NA	TGCAGCGTTGGTTCGGGAAGTTGGGAGACCCAGTACTTC	CSVGSGSWETQYF
TRBV29-1	TRBJ1-2	NA	TRBD1	TGCAGCGTAAGAGAGGACAGGAACTATGGCTACACCTTC	CSVREDRNYGYTF
TRBV6-1	TRBJ1-6	NA	NA	TGTGCCGGAAGTATCGCTAGGGATTCACCCCTCCACTTT	CAGSIARDSPLHF
TRBV6-1	TRBJ2-5	NA	NA	TGTGCCAGCAGTGTTCTAGACAGTGGGGAGACCCAGTACTTC	CASSVLDSGETQYF
TRBV29-1	TRBJ2-7	few	NA	TGCAGCGTGGGGGACGGGGTATCCTACGAGCAGTACTTC	CSVGDGVSYEQYF
TRBV27	TRBJ1-6	NA	TRBD1	TGTGCCAGCAGTACACAGGGGCAAGGTTCACCCCTCCACTTT	CASSTQGQGSPLHF
TRBV14	TRBJ1-4	NA	NA	TGTGCCAGCAGCCAAGTTCCTGAAAAACTGTTTTTT	CASSQVPEKLFF
TRBV11-2	TRBJ2-7	NA	NA	TGTGCCAGCAGCTCGGAGACCACGACCTACGAGCAGTACTTC	CASSSETTTYEQYF
TRBV2	TRBJ2-1	NA	TRBD2	TGTGCCAGCAGTGCACCCAGACTAGCGGGGGGGGACAATGAGCAGTTCTTC	CASSAPRLAGGDNEQFF
TRBV2	TRBJ2-2	NA	NA	TGTGCCAGCAGTGTGGCAGGGGGGAGTACCGGGGAGCTGTTTTTT	CASSVAGGSTGELFF
TRBV2	TRBJ1-1	once	NA	TGTGCCAGCGGACGTACCGGTGGTGAAGCTTTCTTT	CASGRTGGEAFF
TRBV6-6	TRBJ1-1	NA	NA	TGTGCCAGCATTAACTTACAGGGCCGAGAAGCTTTCTTT	CASINLQGREAFF
TRBV6-5	TRBJ2-3	few	NA	TGTGCCAGCAGTAGGGACTTCCGCACAGATACGCAGTATTTT	CASSRDFRTDTQYF
TRBV19	TRBJ2-7	NA	NA	TGTGCCAGTAGTCCCCGGGGCAGCCCCTACGAGCAGTACTTC	CASSPRGSPYEQYF
TRBV5-1	TRBJ1-5	NA	NA	TGCGCCAGCAGCTTGGACAGTTCTCTGCCCCAGCATTTT	CASSLDSSLPQHF
TRBV6-5	TRBJ2-2	NA	NA	TGTGCCAGCAGTACACTAGTCGGGGAGCTGTTTTTT	CASSTLVGELFF
TRBV29-1	TRBJ2-7	NA	NA	TGCAGCGTGGGTGCCACCTACGAGCAGTACTTC	CSVGATYEQYF